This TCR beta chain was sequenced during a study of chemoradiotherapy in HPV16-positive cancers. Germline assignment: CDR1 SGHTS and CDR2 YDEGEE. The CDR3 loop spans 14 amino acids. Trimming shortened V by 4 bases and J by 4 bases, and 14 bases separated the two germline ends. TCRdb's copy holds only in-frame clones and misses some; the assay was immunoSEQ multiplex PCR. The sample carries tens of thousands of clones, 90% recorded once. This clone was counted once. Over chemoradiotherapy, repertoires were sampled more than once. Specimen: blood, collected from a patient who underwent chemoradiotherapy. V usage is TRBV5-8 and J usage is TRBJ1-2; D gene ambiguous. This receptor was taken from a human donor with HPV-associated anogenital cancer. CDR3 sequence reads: CASSQPTGSYGYTF. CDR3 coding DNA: TGTGCCAGCAGCCAACCCACCGGGAGCTATGGCTACACCTTC.